The present T cell receptor (beta chain) was sequenced within a study of regulatory T cells in long-lasting Graves disease. iRepertoire HTBI primers and Arm-PCR of CDR3 regions built TCR beta libraries. TCRdb called the multiplex PCR reads again in MiXCR, with one record for every CDR3 protein. Here the sample spans around 500,000 distinct CDR3 sequences, roughly 13% being singletons. Time point reported: newly diagnosed GD, antithyroid drugs for less than 3 months. The TCR library used RNA extracted from PBMCs. The CDR3 loop spans 13 amino acids. Germline V lookup: CDR1 DFQATT, CDR2 SNEGSKA (reference sequence). With V trimmed by 4 bases and J by 1 base, 3 bases remained unmatched. This sample was also put to use in a study of T cells in Graves' hyperthyroidism and ophthalmopathy.

Sequenced material: peripheral blood mononuclear cells (PBMCs), taken at new diagnosis, from a patient treated with antithyroid drugs. This chain links TRBV20-1 with TRBJ1-1; 7 bases match TRBD1. The receptor was derived from a man aged 25-45 years with Graves disease. CDR3: CSANSGGNTEAFF. The CDR3 DNA follows: TGCAGTGCTAATTCAGGGGGGAACACTGAAGCTTTCTTT.